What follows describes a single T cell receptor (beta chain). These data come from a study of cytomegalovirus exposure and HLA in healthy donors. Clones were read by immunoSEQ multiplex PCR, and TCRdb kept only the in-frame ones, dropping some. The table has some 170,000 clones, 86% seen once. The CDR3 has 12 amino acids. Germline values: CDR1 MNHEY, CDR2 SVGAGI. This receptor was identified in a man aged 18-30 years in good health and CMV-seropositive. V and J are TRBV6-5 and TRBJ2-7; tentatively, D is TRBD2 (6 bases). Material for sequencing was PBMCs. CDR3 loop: CLSKSGAHEQYF. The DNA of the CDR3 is TGTCTCTCTAAGTCGGGAGCGCACGAGCAGTACTTC.